Listed here are 25 T cell receptor beta chains from one sample, sequenced in a study of T-cell memory formation after mild COVID-19. TCRdb reprocessed the 5' RACE reads via MiXCR and lists one record per CDR3 protein. The table has some 150,000 distinct CDR3 sequences, around 15% seen once; the top ten hold around 28%. The material sequenced was PBMCs or a T cell subset sorted from them (not recorded which). These receptors all stem from an adult woman who had mild COVID-19 (a few samples of this study predate the infection). Cell type and time point are not known.

The chain recombines TRBV5-1 with TRBJ2-2; possibly TRBD1 for D (6 bases). Trimming cost V 4 bases and J 1 base, with 14 bases left between them. CDR3 length: 16 residues. In germline, CDR1 is SGHRS, CDR2 YFSETQ. This CDR3 is CASSQPGQENTGELFF. CDR3 coding DNA: TGCGCCAGCAGCCAACCGGGACAAGAGAACACCGGGGAGCTGTTTTTT.

This clonotype was found a few times. The V gene is TRBV5-1, the J gene TRBJ2-1; D is perhaps TRBD2 (5 bases). Looked up from germline, CDR1 is SGHRS and CDR2 is YFSETQ. V lost 3 bases and J lost 4, with 23 bases in between. The CDR3 is made up of 18 amino acids. The CDR3 spells CASSSKTLEALPYNEQFF. The DNA for the CDR3 is TGCGCCAGCAGCTCGAAAACTCTGGAGGCACTCCCTTACAATGAGCAGTTCTTC.

This chain links TRBV2 with TRBJ2-3; 12 nucleotides line up with TRBD2. The ends lost 4 bases at V and 1 base at J; junction bases unmatched: 3. The CDR3 is 16 amino acids. Germline CDR1 and CDR2: SNHLY and FYNNEI. The CDR3 DNA sequence: TGTGCCAGCAGTGGGCGACTAGCGGGGGGCACAGATACGCAGTATTTT. Translating gives CASSGRLAGGTDTQYF.

The J gene is TRBJ1-2, the V gene TRBV9; 11 nucleotides match TRBD1. The CDR3 covers 15 residues. Germline assignment: CDR1 SGDLS and CDR2 YYNGEE. V shed 0 bases, J shed 3 bases, and the junction held 1 base outside the gene matches. In DNA form, the CDR3 reads TGTGCCAGCAGCGTAGTGGGACAGGGGGACTATGGCTACACCTTC. This encodes CASSVVGQGDYGYTF.

V and J are TRBV7-6 and TRBJ2-1; tentatively, D is TRBD1 or TRBD2 (5 bases each). The CDR3 spans 15 residues. V shed 2 bases and J shed 5 bases, with 13 bases lying between them. Germline-derived CDR1 and CDR2 are SGHVS and FNYEAQ. The CDR3: CASSLTRDGHNEQFF. Written as DNA, the CDR3 is TGTGCCAGCAGCTTAACCCGGGACGGGCACAATGAGCAGTTCTTC.

This chain joins TRBV7-8 and TRBJ1-1; 10 nucleotides match TRBD1. This CDR3 is 18 amino acids long. Per the germline V gene, CDR1 is SGHVS and CDR2 is FQNEAQ. The trim removed 5 bases at V and 3 bases at J, leaving 15 bases unmatched. CDR3 protein: CASSARIGQGVRDTEAFF. CDR3 nucleotides: TGTGCCAGCAGCGCCCGGATAGGACAGGGGGTAAGGGACACTGAAGCTTTCTTT.

This clonotype was seen just once. The V and J genes are TRBV5-1 and TRBJ1-2; D is undetermined. The V gene lost 4 bases and the J gene lost 6 bases, with 22 bases spanning the gap. The CDR3 covers 16 residues. Per the germline V gene, CDR1 is SGHRS and CDR2 is YFSETQ. In DNA form, the CDR3 reads TGCGCCAGCAGCGCCGGGTCCTTTGTGGGGTTCGATGGCTACACCTTC. It codes for CASSAGSFVGFDGYTF. The variable domain in full, with the rest retrieved from reference TRBV5-1 and TRBJ1-2, is KAGVTQTPRYLIKTRGQQVTLSCSPISGHRSVSWYQQTPGQGLQFLFEYFSETQRNKGNFPGRFSGRQFSNSRSEMNVSTLELGDSALYLCASSAGSFVGFDGYTFGSGTRLTVV.

V usage is TRBV11-2 and J usage is TRBJ2-1, with 11 nucleotides matching TRBD2. After removal of 4 bases from V and 6 bases from J, the junction contained 8 bases not matched to a gene. This CDR3 spans 16 amino acids. Germline values: CDR1 SGHAT, CDR2 FQNNGV. As DNA, the CDR3 is TGTGCCAGCAGCTCTACCCCGGGACTAGCGGTCAATGAGCAGTTCTTC. Amino acid sequence: CASSSTPGLAVNEQFF. Looking up the rest from reference TRBV11-2 and TRBJ2-1 gives the full variable domain: EAGVAQSPRYKIIEKRQSVAFWCNPISGHATLYWYQQILGQGPKLLIQFQNNGVVDDSQLPKDRFSAERLKGVDSTLKIQPAKLEDSAVYLCASSSTPGLAVNEQFFGPGTRLTVL.

The chain is built from TRBV6-6 and TRBJ2-1, with TRBD2 matching over 8 bases. V shed 2 bases, J shed 8 bases, and the junction held 17 bases outside the gene matches. Germline CDR1 is MNHNY and CDR2 is SVGAGI (reference sequence). This CDR3 contains 18 residues. This CDR3 is CASSYAFPGTRLYDEQFF. The CDR3 DNA reads as TGTGCCAGCAGTTACGCGTTCCCAGGGACTAGGTTATATGATGAGCAGTTCTTC.

This chain connects TRBV24-1 to TRBJ2-7, with unresolved D. V was pared by 4 bases and J by 6 bases, with 9 bases between. CDR3 length: 12 residues. The germline V gene has CDR1 KGHDR and CDR2 SFDVKD. CDR3 nucleotide sequence: TGTGCCACCAGTGACCACTATGGCGAGCAGTACTTC. Its translation: CATSDHYGEQYF.

This clonotype was seen ten or more times. The chain is built from TRBV10-3 and TRBJ2-7, with TRBD1 matching over 8 bases. J was trimmed by 3 bases and V by 6 bases; bases with no gene match: 13. CDR1 is ENHRY and CDR2 is SYGVKD in the germline V gene. This CDR3 is 16 amino acids long. In DNA form, the CDR3 reads TGTGCCATCAGCCTATCCGGACAGGGAGCCTTCTACGAGCAGTACTTC. Amino acid sequence: CAISLSGQGAFYEQYF.

This clonotype has more than one count but fewer than ten. The V and J genes are TRBV5-1 and TRBJ1-1, with 8 nucleotides matching TRBD1. There are 15 residues in the CDR3. V shed 3 bases and J 2 bases; nucleotides not matched to a gene: 6. Germline V CDR1 and CDR2: SGHRS, YFSETQ. The CDR3 protein is CASSWNQGANTEAFF. CDR3 coding DNA: TGCGCCAGCAGCTGGAACCAGGGGGCAAACACTGAAGCTTTCTTT.

Only a few counts were recorded for this clonotype. The gene calls are TRBV12-3 or TRBV12-4 and TRBJ2-2; no firm D call. V shed 2 bases and J shed 0 bases, with 10 bases lying between them. The CDR3 spans 16 residues. CDR3 loop: CASSLSRRTNTGELFF. The CDR3 DNA sequence: TGTGCCAGCAGTTTAAGCCGGCGGACGAACACCGGGGAGCTGTTTTTT.

The chain joins TRBV6-5 to TRBJ2-5, with a tentative D call TRBD1 (5 bases). V was shortened by 6 bases and J by 7 bases, with 18 bases between the two germline ends. In germline, CDR1 is MNHEY, CDR2 SVGAGI. The CDR3 runs to 14 residues. Here the CDR3 DNA reads TGTGCCAGCAGGTACCCGCAGGGTATTGGGACCCAGTACTTC. It translates to CASRYPQGIGTQYF.

This clonotype was detected a few times. The chain employs TRBV3-1 and TRBJ2-3, with 9 bases aligning to TRBD2. V lost 0 bases, J lost 2 bases, and 9 bases stayed unmatched. CDR3 length equals 18 residues. Germline lookup yields CDR1 LGHDT and CDR2 YNNKEL (reference sequence). CDR3 nucleotides: TGTGCCAGCAGCCAAGATCTACCGGGACTAGCATACACAGATACGCAGTATTTT. Translated: CASSQDLPGLAYTDTQYF.

In its sample, this clonotype was seen a few times. The chain is built from TRBV12-3 or TRBV12-4 and TRBJ1-5; no reliable D call. Deletions cut 6 bases from V and 5 bases from J, with 8 bases between. This CDR3 region has 12 residues. For the CDR3, the DNA is TGTGCCAGCAGCCTGGATGATCAGCCCCAGCATTTT. Its translation: CASSLDDQPQHF.

This rearrangement joins TRBV11-3 to TRBJ2-3, with TRBD1 matching over 7 bases. This CDR3 comprises 12 residues. Trimming cost V 5 bases and J 14 bases; bases outside gene matches: 10. The germline V gene encodes CDR1 SGHNT and CDR2 YENEEA. CDR3 nucleotides: TGTGCCAGCAGCCACGTGGGGACAGATCGGTATTTT. It yields the protein CASSHVGTDRYF.

This clonotype turned up a few times. The chain has TRBV27 and TRBJ2-6; D is ambiguous. Germline CDR1 and CDR2: MNHEY and SMNVEV (reference sequence). The CDR3 sequence is 13 residues long. V was trimmed by 3 bases and J by 2 bases, leaving 2 bases between them. The DNA for the CDR3 is TGTGCCAGCAGTTTGACTGGGGCCAACGTCCTGACTTTC. It codes for CASSLTGANVLTF. The whole variable domain, filled in from reference TRBV27 and TRBJ2-6, reads EAQVTQNPRYLITVTGKKLTVTCSQNMNHEYMSWYRQDPGLGLRQIYYSMNVEVTDKGDVPEGYKVSRKEKRNFPLILESPSPNQTSLYFCASSLTGANVLTFGAGSRLTVL.

This clonotype was detected only a few times. This chain joins TRBV4-2 and TRBJ1-2; unclear D gene. The CDR3 length is 15 residues. V lost 5 bases and J 8 bases, leaving 21 bases between the germline ends. Germline-derived CDR1 and CDR2 are LGHNA and YNFKEQ. The CDR3 region has the DNA TGTGCCAGCAGCTCAGGAGCTGCCGGCCTCGGCGGCTACACCTTC. Translation: CASSSGAAGLGGYTF.

This clonotype was found a few times. One junction end disagrees with the germline gene, perhaps due to a read error. The chain employs TRBV18 and TRBJ1-1; D not resolved. Germline V gene sequence: CDR1 KGHSH, CDR2 LQKENI. The CDR3 covers 16 residues. The chain's CDR3 is CASSPPPGPPNIEAFF. CDR3 coding DNA: TGTGCCAGCTCACCACCCCCAGGACCCCCTAACATTGAAGCTTTCTTT.

The rearrangement links TRBV27 to TRBJ2-5; 9 bases line up with TRBD2. Trimming at V came to 8 bases and at J to 5 bases, leaving 15 bases not matched to a gene. Germline values: CDR1 MNHEY, CDR2 SMNVEV (reference sequence). The CDR3 totals 16 residues. The CDR3 loop reads CASLSGGLARGETQYF. In DNA, the CDR3 is TGTGCCAGCCTCTCAGGGGGACTAGCCAGAGGGGAGACCCAGTACTTC.

A few counts support this clonotype. J is TRBJ2-5 and V is TRBV7-9; D is unclear. Trimming stripped 5 bases from V and 5 bases from J, with 12 bases between. CDR3 length: 13 amino acids. Germline assignment: CDR1 SEHNR and CDR2 FQNEAQ (reference sequence). The CDR3: CASSPMGWETQYF. In DNA form, the CDR3 reads TGTGCCAGCAGCCCGATGGGCTGGGAGACCCAGTACTTC.

Points on this clonotype: One end of the junction is discordant with germline, which a read error may explain. The chain couples TRBV4-2 to TRBJ1-1; D not resolved. Germline assignment: CDR1 LGHNA and CDR2 YNFKEQ. The CDR3 is 14 residues long. CDR3 coding DNA: TGTGCCAGCAGCCAAGACGAATGGAACTCTGAAGCTTTCTTT. This encodes CASSQDEWNSEAFF.

The chain is built from TRBV5-1 and TRBJ2-7; a possible D gene is TRBD1 (5 bases). This CDR3 is built from 16 residues. The V gene lost 4 bases and the J gene lost 2 bases, with 19 bases spanning the gap. The germline V gene encodes CDR1 SGHRS and CDR2 YFSETQ. CDR3 nucleotides: TGCGCCAGCAGCCCGGACGCAGGGTCTGGCCCCTACGAGCAGTACTTC. It is translated as CASSPDAGSGPYEQYF.

The rearrangement joins TRBV5-1 to TRBJ1-1, with TRBD1 identical over 8 bases. The CDR3 consists of 14 residues. Germline V CDR1 and CDR2: SGHRS, YFSETQ. V trimming: 4 bases; J trimming: 4 bases; junction bases outside the gene matches: 6. CDR3 sequence reads: CASSTGQGPTEAFF. CDR3 in DNA: TGCGCCAGCAGCACAGGACAGGGCCCCACTGAAGCTTTCTTT.